This TCR beta chain was identified in a study of blood T cell repertoires in COVID-19 (TCRdb year 2020). Regarding the research as a whole: Samples covering the acute and convalescent phases of COVID-19 were provided by collaborators in the United States, Italy and Spain. Subjects who had been exposed to COVID-19, were actively infected with it, or had recovered from it provided the deeply sampled blood TCRbeta repertoires that made up the dataset. The sample metadata nearly always contained a de-identified subject ID, COVID-19 status, age in years and sex. The material from the prospective study consisted of cDNA or gDNA derived from T cells, B-cell-depleted T cells, or PBMCs. HLA class I and class II types, where available, came from metadata supplied by the sample provider rather than from assay-based typing. The samples were drawn from two sources: the first 160 participants of the ongoing ImmuneRACE study, and 1,254 subjects contributed by 6 global collaborators. The repertoires were released in a freely available public database intended as a resource for research on the immune response to SARS-CoV-2. Results and caveats for the whole study, not just this receptor: The quantity of clinical and demographic metadata differed by source and by participant and was supplied without curation.

About this clone: There is no known antigen for this receptor. No much larger clone exists at a distance of one base, and base qualities are not known.

CDR1 MDHEN and CDR2 SYDVKM were looked up in the germline V gene. V is pared back by 3 bases and J by 2 bases, with 17 bases lying between the germline termini. The CDR3 contains 17 residues, cysteine and phenylalanine counted. CDR3 DNA only is kept here, 51 bases in frame from base 1. One collaborating source in Seattle enrolled patients while the patients were actively infected and followed the patients over time throughout the course of disease. Collaborating institutions collected whole blood in K2EDTA tubes following their own protocols. For TCRbeta analysis, collaborator samples were shipped as frozen whole blood, as isolated PBMCs, or as DNA extracted from either sample type. The immunoSEQ Assay, a bias-controlled multiplex PCR, was used to amplify TCRbeta CDR3 regions from genomic DNA. On the authors' methods: The number of nucleated cells in each sample was estimated by amplification of reference gene primers within the assay. Sequence reads were collapsed and filtered to measure the absolute abundance of every unique TCRbeta CDR3 rearrangement. For each sample, productive Simpson clonality was calculated as the square root of Simpson's diversity index over productive rearrangements. What TCRdb holds here is the immuneACCESS table cut down to in-frame rearrangements. Part of the clones is not present; checked against another copy, under half of the missing clones reflect an unresolved V gene, and the others are unexplained. V, J and clone size derive from that table, while D and trimming were established from the DNA sequence. The sample has approximately 170,000 clones on record, approximately 80% of them singletons. Clones ranked in the top ten supply approximately 14% of the sample.

This receptor was obtained from a woman in her seventies with COVID-19, enrolled during active disease. In this chain, TRBV28 is recombined with TRBJ1-3; the D gene remains uncertain. Specimen: peripheral blood. This receptor carries the CDR3 CASSLIRKGSPGNTIYF. DNA sequence: TGTGCCAGCAGTTTGATCCGAAAAGGGAGTCCTGGAAACACCATATATTTT.